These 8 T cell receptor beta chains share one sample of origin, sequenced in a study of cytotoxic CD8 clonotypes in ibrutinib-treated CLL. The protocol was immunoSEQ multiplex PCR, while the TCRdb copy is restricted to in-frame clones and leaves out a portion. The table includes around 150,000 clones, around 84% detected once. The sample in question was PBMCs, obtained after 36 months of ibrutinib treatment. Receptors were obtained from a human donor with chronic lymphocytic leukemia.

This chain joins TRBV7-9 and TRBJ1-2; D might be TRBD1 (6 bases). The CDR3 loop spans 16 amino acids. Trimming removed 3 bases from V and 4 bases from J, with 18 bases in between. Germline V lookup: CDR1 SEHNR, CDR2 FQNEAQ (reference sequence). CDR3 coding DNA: TGTGCCAGCAGCTTCCGTTCACCAGGGGCCCCCTATGGCTACACCTTC. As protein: CASSFRSPGAPYGYTF.

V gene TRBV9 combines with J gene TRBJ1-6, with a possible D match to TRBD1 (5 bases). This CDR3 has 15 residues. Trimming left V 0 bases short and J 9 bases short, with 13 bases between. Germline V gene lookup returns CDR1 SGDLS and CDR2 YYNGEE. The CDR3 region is CASSVGRVFGSPLHF. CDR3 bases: TGTGCCAGCAGCGTAGGCAGGGTATTTGGTTCACCCCTCCACTTT. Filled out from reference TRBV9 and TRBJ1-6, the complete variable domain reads DSGVTQTPKHLITATGQRVTLRCSPRSGDLSVYWYQQSLDQGLQFLIQYYNGEERAKGNILERFSAQQFPDLHSELNLSSLELGDSALYFCASSVGRVFGSPLHFGNGTRLTVT.

The CDR3 is CSVTGNLAYEQYF. The CDR3 DNA reads as TGCAGCGTTACAGGGAATCTCGCCTACGAGCAGTACTTC. The J gene is TRBJ2-7, the V gene TRBV29-1, with D perhaps TRBD1 (6 bases). CDR3 length: 13 residues. The ends were cut back, 5 bases at V and 2 bases at J, with 13 bases in the middle. CDR1 is SQVTM, CDR2 ANQGSEA, per germline.

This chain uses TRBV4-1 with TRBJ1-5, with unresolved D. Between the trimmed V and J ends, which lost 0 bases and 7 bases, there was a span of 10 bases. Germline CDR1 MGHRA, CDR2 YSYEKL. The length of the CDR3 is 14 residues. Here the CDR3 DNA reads TGCGCCAGCAGCCAAGAAATAGGTTCCCAGCCCCAGCATTTT. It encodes CASSQEIGSQPQHF.

The CDR3 sequence is CASSLSDRKETQYF. The CDR3, as DNA: TGTGCCAGCAGTTTATCCGACAGGAAAGAGACCCAGTACTTC. The J gene is TRBJ2-5, the V gene TRBV28, with D maybe TRBD1 (6 bases). There are 14 residues in the CDR3. CDR1 and CDR2 (germline): MDHEN, SYDVKM. Trimming stripped 1 base from V and 3 bases from J, with 9 bases between.

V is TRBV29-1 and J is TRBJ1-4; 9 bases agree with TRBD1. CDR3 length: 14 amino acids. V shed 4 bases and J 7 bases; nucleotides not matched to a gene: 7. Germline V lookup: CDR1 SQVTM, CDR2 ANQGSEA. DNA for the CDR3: TGCAGCGTTGCGCAGACAGGGGGTCGTGAAAAACTGTTTTTT. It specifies CSVAQTGGREKLFF.

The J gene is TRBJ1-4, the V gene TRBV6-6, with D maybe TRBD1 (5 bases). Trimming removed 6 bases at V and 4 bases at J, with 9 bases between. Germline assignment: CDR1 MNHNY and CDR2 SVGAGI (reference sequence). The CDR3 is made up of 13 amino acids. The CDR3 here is CASSLTDNEKLFF. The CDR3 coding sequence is TGTGCCAGCAGCCTGACAGATAATGAAAAACTGTTTTTT.

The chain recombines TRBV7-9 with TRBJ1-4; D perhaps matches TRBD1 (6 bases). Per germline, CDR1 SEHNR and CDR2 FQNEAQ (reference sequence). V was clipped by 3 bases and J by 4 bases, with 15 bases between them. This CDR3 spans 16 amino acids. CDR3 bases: TGTGCCAGCAGCTTCTCGAAGGACAGCCGTAATGAAAAACTGTTTTTT. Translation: CASSFSKDSRNEKLFF.